These 18 T cell receptor beta chains were all obtained from the same sample, sequenced in a study of OX40 agonist ivuxolimab in advanced cancers. Method: immunoSEQ multiplex PCR; TCRdb's copy keeps in-frame clones and lacks some. The sample lists some 40,000 clones, 75% to 85% occurring once. The input for sequencing was CD4+ or CD8+ T cells sorted from blood, taken in a trial of the OX40 agonist ivuxolimab. Receptors originate from an adult with an advanced solid tumor such as melanoma, head and neck, liver or kidney cancer.

The chain employs TRBV29-1 and TRBJ2-7; no reliable D call. With 6 bases removed from V and 2 bases from J, the gap between germline ends came to 14 bases. The CDR3 has 13 residues. Germline V gene data show CDR1 as SQVTM and CDR2 as ANQGSEA. CDR3 in amino acids: CSVKSGLAYEQYF. DNA of the CDR3: TGCAGCGTCAAAAGTGGTCTAGCCTACGAGCAGTACTTC.

The rearrangement links TRBV29-1 to TRBJ1-2, with 11 positions matching TRBD1. The CDR3 is 14 amino acids. In germline, CDR1 is SQVTM, CDR2 ANQGSEA. V dropped 7 bases and J dropped 5; count of bases not matched to a gene: 9. The DNA of the CDR3 is TGCAGCGGAACCGGGACAGGGGGTGAATATGGCTACACCTTC. Amino acids: CSGTGTGGEYGYTF.

This CDR3 reads CASSFLAGGPEETQYF. CDR3 sequence (DNA): TGTGCCAGCAGCTTCCTAGCGGGGGGGCCCGAAGAGACCCAGTACTTC. The rearrangement links TRBV9 to TRBJ2-5; TRBD2 agrees at 12 bases. Trimming removed 4 bases from V and 3 bases from J; junction bases left unmatched: 7. Per the germline V gene, CDR1 is SGDLS and CDR2 is YYNGEE. The CDR3 loop spans 16 amino acids.

V gene TRBV11-2 combines with J gene TRBJ2-7; D possibly corresponds to TRBD2 (5 bases). With 4 bases removed from V and 2 bases from J, the gap between germline ends came to 18 bases. Germline V lookup: CDR1 SGHAT, CDR2 FQNNGV. This CDR3 has 16 amino acids. This CDR3 reads CASSSSAAGRTYEQYF. In DNA, the CDR3 is TGTGCCAGCAGCTCCTCTGCGGCGGGCCGAACCTACGAGCAGTACTTC.

This clone has only a few counts. The same CDR3 can be traced to other DNA sequences in this sample. The V call is TRBV27, the J call TRBJ2-7; no clear D gene. Germline V lookup: CDR1 MNHEY, CDR2 SMNVEV (reference sequence). Trimming took off 0 bases at V and 2 bases at J, with 5 bases between the two ends. The CDR3 covers 13 residues. CDR3 bases: TGTGCCAGCAGTTTATCCGGGCCCTACGAGCAGTACTTC. Translating it yields CASSLSGPYEQYF.

This rearrangement joins TRBV30 to TRBJ1-1; D may be TRBD1 (6 bases). The CDR3 is made up of 14 amino acids. The V and J ends lost 4 bases and 5 bases respectively, with 17 bases between them. CDR1 is GTSNPN and CDR2 is SVGIG in the germline V gene (reference sequence). The CDR3 sequence is CAWTRPQGLTEAFF. The CDR3 DNA follows: TGTGCCTGGACCCGCCCCCAGGGGTTAACTGAAGCTTTCTTT.

The chain combines TRBV25-1 with TRBJ2-2; 8 nucleotides match TRBD2. The V gene end was trimmed by 3 bases and the J gene end by 9 bases; junction bases not matched to a gene: 15. Germline V gene data show CDR1 as MGHDK and CDR2 as SYGVNS. This CDR3 region has 17 residues. CDR3 loop: CASSDPFGTGGPRELFF. CDR3 sequence (DNA): TGTGCCAGCAGTGACCCCTTTGGGACGGGAGGGCCTCGGGAGCTGTTTTTT.

This chain links TRBV7-2 with TRBJ2-1; D remains unclear. Looked up from germline, CDR1 is SGHTA and CDR2 is FQGNSA. Trimming took 5 bases from V and 5 from J, leaving 10 bases between them. The CDR3 spans 13 residues. CDR3 coding DNA: TGTGCCAGCAGCCCACCCAGTCACAATGAGCAGTTCTTC. It codes for CASSPPSHNEQFF.

The J gene is TRBJ2-7, the V gene TRBV7-9; D gene ambiguous. V was shortened by 1 base and J by 2 bases, with 9 bases between the two germline ends. The CDR3 loop spans 14 amino acids. The germline V gene encodes CDR1 SEHNR and CDR2 FQNEAQ (reference sequence). CDR3 in DNA: TGTGCCAGCAGCTTAGTAGGGCAAACCTACGAGCAGTACTTC. This gives the protein CASSLVGQTYEQYF.

The V and J genes are TRBV7-2 and TRBJ2-7; TRBD2 matches 7 bases. CDR1 and CDR2 (germline): SGHTA, FQGNSA. V trimming: 1 base; J trimming: 2 bases; junction bases outside the gene matches: 5. The CDR3 is made up of 15 amino acids. The CDR3 coding sequence is TGTGCCAGCAGCTTAGTTCCTAGCGGCACCTACGAGCAGTACTTC. Protein: CASSLVPSGTYEQYF.

The chain combines TRBV19 with TRBJ2-1; D unresolved. Germline values: CDR1 LNHDA, CDR2 SQIVND (reference sequence). V gave up 1 base and J gave up 4 bases, with 8 bases separating them. The CDR3 has 14 amino acids. The CDR3 is CASSIGSGYNEQFF. The CDR3 nucleotides are TGTGCCAGTAGTATAGGGTCCGGGTACAATGAGCAGTTCTTC.

The rearrangement uses TRBV6-4 and TRBJ2-2; D gene uncertain. Trimming left V 8 bases short and J 5 bases short, with 18 bases between. The CDR3 is made up of 15 amino acids. CDR1 is MRHNA, CDR2 SNTAGT, per germline. The CDR3 spells CASSDRAGSTGELFF. The CDR3 DNA sequence: TGTGCCAGCTCAGACCGAGCTGGATCGACCGGGGAGCTGTTTTTT.

The V gene is TRBV6-5, the J gene TRBJ1-1; D not resolved. The V and J ends lost 2 bases and 10 bases respectively, with 11 bases between them. Germline V CDR1 and CDR2: MNHEY, SVGAGI. This CDR3 has 12 amino acids. Here the CDR3 DNA reads TGTGCCAGCAGTTACGTAGGCGGGATAGCTTTCTTT. Translated: CASSYVGGIAFF.

CDR3 nucleotide sequence: TGTGCCAGCACCCCGGAACCAACCGGCAATCAGCCCCAGCATTTT. As protein: CASTPEPTGNQPQHF. The chain combines TRBV6-1 with TRBJ1-5; D is ambiguous. The CDR3 is 15 residues long. Germline CDR1 MNHNS, CDR2 SASEGT. The V end lost 7 bases, the J end lost 2 bases, and 15 bases lay between the germline ends.

This clone has a single count. Within the sample, other DNA sequences also encode this same CDR3. The CDR3, as DNA: TGTGCCAGCAGCGCGGGACTAGCGGGTTACGAGCAGTACTTC. Protein sequence: CASSAGLAGYEQYF. This chain uses TRBV9 with TRBJ2-7; TRBD2 agrees at 12 bases. After removal of 3 bases from V and 4 bases from J, the junction contained 2 bases not matched to a gene. From germline, CDR1 is SGDLS and CDR2 YYNGEE. This CDR3 has 14 amino acids.

The count of this clone is one. V usage is TRBV23-1 and J usage is TRBJ1-2, with 8 bases identical to TRBD1. TRBV23-1 is known as an ORF, though its function is uncertain. The CDR3 totals 12 residues. V lost 8 bases and J lost 6; bases outside the gene matches: 5. The CDR3 is CASHVDRDGYTF. The DNA for the CDR3 is TGCGCCAGCCACGTGGACAGGGATGGCTACACCTTC.

The V and J genes are TRBV6-4 and TRBJ2-1; no firm D call. Trimming shortened V by 0 bases and J by 10 bases, and 4 bases separated the two germline ends. From germline, CDR1 is MRHNA and CDR2 SNTAGT. This CDR3 is 11 amino acids long. CDR3 coding DNA: TGTGCCAGCAGTGACTCGGTGGAGCAGTTCTTC. Its protein product is CASSDSVEQFF.

The V gene is TRBV27, the J gene TRBJ1-2; 10 bases agree with TRBD1. Germline CDR1 is MNHEY and CDR2 is SMNVEV (reference sequence). The CDR3 runs to 14 residues. V was clipped by 0 bases and J by 6 bases; unmatched bases: 1. CDR3 nucleotide sequence: TGTGCCAGCAGTTTATCCGGACAGGGGGATGGCTACACCTTC. Its translation: CASSLSGQGDGYTF.